A selection of T cell receptor beta chains follows, all from one sample in a study of shared clonotypes between healthy human individuals. TCRdb's table, derived via immunoSEQ multiplex PCR, lists solely in-frame clones and lacks some. The profile shows about 680,000 clones, 92% of them singletons. Sequenced material: naive CD8+ T cells sorted from blood. These receptors came from a man under 40 in good health. Each CDR3 is given with its conserved first and last residue.

j_call: TRBJ1-3
v_call: TRBV7-3
cdr3_aa: CASSSRRGNGNTIYF

j_call: TRBJ2-1
v_call: TRBV9
cdr3_aa: CASSVGVAGVSEEQFF

j_call: TRBJ2-7
v_call: TRBV29-1
cdr3_aa: CSVLLPTGEQYF

j_call: TRBJ2-1
v_call: TRBV19
cdr3_aa: CASAGEGAYNEQFF

j_call: TRBJ2-3
v_call: TRBV18
cdr3_aa: CASSPRVSTDTQYF

j_call: TRBJ2-7
v_call: TRBV27
cdr3_aa: CASSYDRVEQYF

j_call: TRBJ2-3
v_call: TRBV29-1
cdr3_aa: CSVEGLATDTQYF

j_call: TRBJ2-7
v_call: TRBV6-5
cdr3_aa: CASSFGTSGRSSEQYF

j_call: TRBJ2-1
v_call: TRBV9
cdr3_aa: CASSVDTSYNEQFF

j_call: TRBJ2-7
v_call: TRBV27
cdr3_aa: CASSNSLGEQYF

j_call: TRBJ1-5
v_call: TRBV7-6
cdr3_aa: CASSLLQTGDPQPQHF

j_call: TRBJ2-7
v_call: TRBV11-2
cdr3_aa: CASSLGIYEQYF

j_call: TRBJ2-1
v_call: TRBV6-4
cdr3_aa: CASSEREVSYNEQFF

j_call: TRBJ2-1
v_call: TRBV15
cdr3_aa: CATSYGAETINEQFF

j_call: TRBJ1-1
v_call: TRBV29-1
cdr3_aa: CSVDFRGTGSTEAFF

j_call: TRBJ2-1
v_call: TRBV7-6
cdr3_aa: CASSSRITGYSYNEQFF

j_call: TRBJ1-5
v_call: TRBV15
cdr3_aa: CATSRVQGVTMEPQHF

j_call: TRBJ2-7
v_call: TRBV5-1
cdr3_aa: CASSLGTRSYEQYF

j_call: TRBJ1-2
v_call: TRBV5-1
cdr3_aa: CASSLWDDHLGTNYGYTF

j_call: TRBJ2-7
v_call: TRBV4-3
cdr3_aa: CASSQGGVFSYEQYF

j_call: TRBJ1-4
v_call: TRBV7-6
cdr3_aa: CASSPGGTNEKLFF

j_call: TRBJ1-1
v_call: TRBV6-5
cdr3_aa: CASSNNGQGTEAFF

j_call: TRBJ1-1
v_call: TRBV11-2
cdr3_aa: CASERGGVRYTEAFF

j_call: TRBJ1-2
v_call: TRBV5-4
cdr3_aa: CASGLEGSGRDYGYTF

j_call: TRBJ1-3
v_call: TRBV5-4
cdr3_aa: CASSPGTGLPGNTIYF

j_call: TRBJ1-2
v_call: TRBV2
cdr3_aa: CATTSAGEDYGYTF

j_call: TRBJ2-5
v_call: TRBV28
cdr3_aa: CASSGYRDRVEGETQYF

j_call: TRBJ2-1
v_call: TRBV28
cdr3_aa: CASRVPGQQLNEQFF

j_call: TRBJ2-7
v_call: TRBV28
cdr3_aa: CASSYTGTGSYEQYF

j_call: TRBJ1-2
v_call: TRBV27
cdr3_aa: CASSFRVDYGYTF

j_call: TRBJ2-2
v_call: TRBV5-1
cdr3_aa: CASSPLGLAGPLDTGELFF

j_call: TRBJ1-4
v_call: TRBV2
cdr3_aa: CASRRGQGREKLFF

j_call: TRBJ2-5
v_call: TRBV13
cdr3_aa: CASSQGLIRETQYF

j_call: TRBJ1-2
v_call: TRBV27
cdr3_aa: CASSSRGDYGYTF

j_call: TRBJ2-1
v_call: TRBV14
cdr3_aa: CASSQDRQSSYNEQFF

j_call: TRBJ2-7
v_call: TRBV13
cdr3_aa: CASSSRGKSYEQYF

j_call: TRBJ2-7
v_call: TRBV29-1
cdr3_aa: CSVAGTPTEQYF

j_call: TRBJ2-2
v_call: TRBV6-6
cdr3_aa: CATGPLNTGELFF